This T cell receptor beta chain is from a study of blood T cell repertoires in COVID-19. Libraries were prepared by immunoSEQ multiplex PCR; TCRdb keeps only in-frame clonotypes and omits some of them. The sample has fewer than 250,000 clones; around 80% are singletons. V lost 2 bases, J lost 5 bases, and 6 bases stayed unmatched. Per the germline V gene, CDR1 is SGHTA and CDR2 is FQGNSA. This CDR3 spans 15 amino acids. This receptor was identified in a man in his fifties or sixties with active or convalescent COVID-19. Sequenced input: peripheral blood. The chain joins TRBV7-2 to TRBJ2-7; 10 bases are shared with TRBD1. CDR3 sequence: CASSLRTGGVNEQYF. In nucleotides, the CDR3 is TGTGCCAGCAGCTTAAGGACAGGGGGTGTAAACGAGCAGTACTTC.